What follows describes a single TCR beta chain. No cognate antigen has been identified for it. Base qualities are not at hand, and no much larger clone is one base apart. This entry belongs to a study of graft-versus-host responses after intestinal transplantation (dated by TCRdb to about 2021). Background on the whole study: Multivisceral, liver-intestinal, or isolated intestinal transplants were received by the recipients. Alloreactive clones were identified by sequencing pre-transplant mixed lymphocyte reaction products and comparing these products with unstimulated pre-transplant donor and recipient T cells. Donor T cell macrochimerism was defined as a peak of at least 4% donor T cells among recipient peripheral blood mononuclear cells. The cohort enrolled some 23 intestinal transplant recipients, one of whom was a retransplant, and a few patients without pretransplant specimens were excluded. After intestinal transplantation, graft-versus-host and host-versus-graft alloreactive T cell clones were followed in the graft, circulation and bone marrow using bulk TCR-beta CDR3 sequencing. Rather than going through the commercial service, samples from a few later patients were sequenced in-house on an Illumina MiSeq and processed with MiXCR. Every recipient was given anti-thymocyte globulin induction, followed by roughly 3 years of maintenance tacrolimus and steroids.

The library relied on the immunoSEQ multiplex PCR assay. For most patients, high-throughput TCR-beta CDR3 sequencing of genomic DNA was performed by Adaptive Biotechnologies. The study's own analysis went as follows. TCR sequencing data for 15 to 20 patients were retrieved from Adaptive's ImmunoSEQ software; three other patients were processed with MiXCR and VDJtools. CDR3 nucleotide sequences shared between donor and recipient were removed because their origin could not be assigned. To count as alloreactive, a clone needed at least 2-fold expansion over unstimulated cells and a minimum CFSE-low frequency of 0.002% (template counts) or 0.001% (read counts). Clones were considered mappable if detected in sequenced pre-transplant spleen, lymph node, or MLR CFSE-low populations of the donor or recipient. The cumulative frequency of alloreactive clones was calculated as a percentage of all sequences, weighted by copy number. TCRdb took this table from immuneACCESS and kept in-frame rearrangements with V and J called. Such tables lack part of the clones; where checked against another copy, unresolved V genes explain under half of the gap, and the rest is unexplained. V, J and clone size are those of that table, while D and trimming were read from the DNA. Here the sample has about 30,000 clones; more than 85% occur a single time. Around 0.72% of the sample comes from the top ten.

Blood samples were collected up to 4 times in the first month after transplant and then at least monthly when available. V loses 5 bases of germline sequence and J loses 8 bases, and the interval between the two ends is 13 bases. CDR1 and CDR2 are drawn from the germline V gene: SGDLS, YYNGEE. Inclusive of the bounding cysteine and phenylalanine, the CDR3 is 12 residues long. Solely the CDR3 DNA is kept, with 36 bases framed from the first base. Broad study findings and their caveats: Early after transplant, peak levels of circulating GvH clones were associated with declines in HvG clones. GvH clones were detected in recipient bone marrow, and some of these GvH clones were observed earlier in ileal mucosa or blood, consistent with an intestinal mucosal origin. The relatively low number and heterogeneity of intestinal transplant patients limited the conclusions. In the allografts of patients with donor T cell macrochimerism, GvH to HvG T cell clonal ratios were high.

Specimen: PBMCs, collected about 62 days after intestinal transplant. This sequence originates from a human patient who received an intestinal transplant, so some T cells may come from the graft donor. The sequence links TRBV9 to TRBJ1-2, with the D gene not clear enough to name. The DNA is TGTGCCAGCAGGGACCTTTCAGGAGGCTACACCTTC. The resulting protein is CASRDLSGGYTF.